The 8 T cell receptor beta chains given below trace back to one sample, sequenced in a study of blood T cell repertoires in COVID-19. Method: immunoSEQ multiplex PCR; TCRdb's copy keeps in-frame clones and lacks some. The repertoire has under 200,000 clones, approximately 80% of them found once; the top ten carry 1.5% to 1.9%. The sequencing sample was made of peripheral blood. Every receptor here comes from a human donor in a cohort sampled during active COVID-19.

In its sample, this clone was seen once. V gene TRBV5-1 combines with J gene TRBJ2-7; 8 bases match TRBD2. Germline values: CDR1 SGHRS, CDR2 YFSETQ. CDR3 size: 19 residues. V lost 3 bases and J lost 0; bases outside the gene matches: 17. The CDR3 DNA follows: TGCGCCAGCAGCTCAACCCCACGCTCCGGGAGGGGGAGCTCCTACGAGCAGTACTTC. Its protein product is CASSSTPRSGRGSSYEQYF.

V is TRBV3-1 (or the pseudogene TRBV3-2) and J is TRBJ2-3; the match to TRBD2 covers 8 bases. The junction had 3 bases not matched to a gene; V was cut back by 4 bases and J by 0 bases. This CDR3 has 15 amino acids. CDR1 and CDR2 (germline): LGHDT, YNNKEL (reference sequence). The CDR3 protein is CASSPRLASTDTQYF. In DNA, the CDR3 is TGTGCCAGCAGCCCGCGACTAGCGAGCACAGATACGCAGTATTTT.

The chain employs TRBV4-1 and TRBJ1-4; weak D call: TRBD1 (5 bases). V dropped 3 bases and J dropped 7 bases, with 24 bases sitting between them. This CDR3 region has 18 residues. Per germline, CDR1 MGHRA and CDR2 YSYEKL. CDR3 amino acids: CASSQTPGQGKTGEKLFF. As DNA, the CDR3 is TGCGCCAGCAGCCAGACCCCCGGGCAGGGAAAGACTGGTGAAAAACTGTTTTTT.

This sequence joins TRBV27 and TRBJ2-6, with D perhaps matching TRBD2 (6 bases). V was trimmed by 3 bases and J by 4 bases, leaving 13 bases between them. This CDR3 contains 16 residues. Germline CDR1 MNHEY, CDR2 SMNVEV (reference sequence). The DNA of the CDR3 is TGTGCCAGCAGTTTCCGGGGGTCGTCCGGGGCCAACGTCCTGACTTTC. Protein: CASSFRGSSGANVLTF.

V gene TRBV21-1 combines with J gene TRBJ2-4; the D call of TRBD1 is as the table states it, not checked on the DNA. TRBV21-1 has pseudogene status. This CDR3 spans 17 amino acids. The CDR3 sequence: CASSRKAGRRAKNIQYF. DNA for the CDR3: TGTGCCAGCAGCCGTAAGGCAGGAAGGCGAGCCAAAAACATTCAGTACTTC.

In nucleotides, the CDR3 is TGTGCCAGCTCTTCTAGCGGAAGCACAGATACGCAGTATTTT. It translates to CASSSSGSTDTQYF. The chain carries TRBV27 and TRBJ2-3; 7 nucleotides agree with TRBD2. Germline V gene sequence: CDR1 MNHEY, CDR2 SMNVEV (reference sequence). The CDR3 sequence is 14 residues long. Trimming took 8 bases from V and 0 from J; bases not matched to a gene: 5.

This chain links TRBV5-4 with TRBJ2-7; 12 bases agree with TRBD2. Germline V gene sequence: CDR1 SGHNT, CDR2 YYREEE (reference sequence). The CDR3 has 16 amino acids. V was clipped by 4 bases and J by 4 bases; unmatched bases: 9. The CDR3 DNA reads as TGTGCCAGCAGCATCGACCTAGCGGGAGGGGGGTACGAGCAGTACTTC. Translating gives CASSIDLAGGGYEQYF.

This rearrangement joins TRBV6-2 or TRBV6-3 to TRBJ2-2, with D maybe TRBD2 (6 bases). Trimming cost V 3 bases and J 6 bases, with 17 bases left between them. CDR1 is MNHEY, CDR2 SVGEGT, per germline. The CDR3 is 16 residues long. CDR3 in amino acids: CASSYGRGGSAGELFF. In DNA, the CDR3 is TGTGCCAGCAGTTATGGTCGTGGGGGGAGTGCCGGGGAGCTGTTTTTT.